The present T cell receptor beta chain was sequenced within a study of T cell responses to AZD1222 COVID-19 vaccine. Turning to the study itself: Second-dose groups at about 4 or about 12 weeks were pooled.

Data came from immunoSEQ multiplex PCR; TCRdb stores just in-frame clones and leaves some out. The data contain tens of thousands of clones, roughly 90% of them singletons. General study results and limits: Recipients of AZD1222 seropositive at baseline numbered only five or six. Close to half of all spike-specific TCRs reportedly target regions of the variants that are unmutated. Samples come after the peak T cell response, not at day 14.

As concerns this clone: Its target is not known.

CDR3 size: 14 residues. Germline values: CDR1 SQVTM, CDR2 ANQGSEA. With V trimmed by 4 bases and J by 5 bases, 7 bases remained unmatched. The receptor's source is an adult in good health. The sample here was peripheral blood, taken on day 0 of AZD1222 vaccination. The gene calls are TRBV29-1 and TRBJ1-5; 8 bases are shared with TRBD1. As DNA, the CDR3 is TGCAGCGTTGGGGGAGCAGGGGGCGATCAGCCCCAGCATTTT. Protein product: CSVGGAGGDQPQHF. The full variable domain, with the rest looked up from reference TRBV29-1 and TRBJ1-5, is SAVISQKPSRDICQRGTSLTIQCQVDSQVTMMFWYRQQPGQSLTLIATANQGSEATYESGFVIDKFPISRPNLTFSTLTVSNMSPEDSSIYLCSVGGAGGDQPQHFGDGTRLSIL.